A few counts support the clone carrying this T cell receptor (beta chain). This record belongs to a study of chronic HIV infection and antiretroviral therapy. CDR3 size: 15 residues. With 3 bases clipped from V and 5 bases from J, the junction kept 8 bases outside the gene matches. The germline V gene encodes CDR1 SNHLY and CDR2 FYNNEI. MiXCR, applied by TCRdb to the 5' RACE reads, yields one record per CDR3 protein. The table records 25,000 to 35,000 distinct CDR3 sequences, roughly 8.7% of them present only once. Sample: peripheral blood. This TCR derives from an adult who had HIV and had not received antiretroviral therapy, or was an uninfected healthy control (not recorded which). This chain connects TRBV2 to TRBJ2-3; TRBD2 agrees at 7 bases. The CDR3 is CASSESAGVRDTQYF. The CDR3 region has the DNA TGTGCCAGCAGTGAGAGTGCGGGAGTACGAGATACGCAGTATTTT. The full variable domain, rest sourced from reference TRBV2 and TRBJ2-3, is EPEVTQTPSHQVTQMGQEVILRCVPISNHLYFYWYRQILGQKVEFLVSFYNNEISEKSEIFDDQFSVERPDGSNFTLKIRSTKLEDSAMYFCASSESAGVRDTQYFGPGTRLTVL.